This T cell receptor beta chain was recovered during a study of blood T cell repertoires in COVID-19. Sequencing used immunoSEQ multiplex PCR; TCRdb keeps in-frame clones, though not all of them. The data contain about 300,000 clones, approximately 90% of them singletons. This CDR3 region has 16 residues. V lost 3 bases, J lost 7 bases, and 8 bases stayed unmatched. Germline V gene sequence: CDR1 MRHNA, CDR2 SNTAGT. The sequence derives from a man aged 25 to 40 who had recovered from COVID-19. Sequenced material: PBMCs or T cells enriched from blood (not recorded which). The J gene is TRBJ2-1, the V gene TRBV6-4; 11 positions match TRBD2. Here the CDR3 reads CASSDLAGGPWNEQFF. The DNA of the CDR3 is TGTGCCAGCAGTGATTTAGCGGGGGGGCCTTGGAATGAGCAGTTCTTC.